Following are 20 T cell receptor beta chains from one sample sequenced in a study of T cell repertoires in ileal Crohn's disease. TCRdb's copy holds only in-frame clones and misses some; the assay was immunoSEQ multiplex PCR. The table shows approximately 18,000 clones, with 83% occurring only once. Sequenced: ileal tissue. The receptor source for this set is an adult with Crohn's disease.

This chain uses TRBV29-1 with TRBJ2-5, with D possibly matching TRBD2 (5 bases). The CDR3 length is 14 residues. Germline lookup yields CDR1 SQVTM and CDR2 ANQGSEA. V shed 6 bases and J shed 2 bases, with 16 bases lying between them. The CDR3 DNA reads TGCAGCGTGATGACGGATTGGAGGCAAGAGACCCAGTACTTC. Translation gives CSVMTDWRQETQYF.

V and J are TRBV11-2 and TRBJ2-3; TRBD2 matches 13 bases. The CDR3 consists of 17 residues. Per the germline V gene, CDR1 is SGHAT and CDR2 is FQNNGV. With 5 bases clipped from V and 1 base from J, the junction kept 6 bases outside the gene matches. This CDR3 is CASSPRGLAGRTDTQYF. CDR3 bases: TGTGCCAGCAGCCCCAGGGGACTAGCGGGGCGCACAGATACGCAGTATTTT. The full variable domain, with the rest looked up from reference TRBV11-2 and TRBJ2-3, is EAGVAQSPRYKIIEKRQSVAFWCNPISGHATLYWYQQILGQGPKLLIQFQNNGVVDDSQLPKDRFSAERLKGVDSTLKIQPAKLEDSAVYLCASSPRGLAGRTDTQYFGPGTRLTVL.

This chain connects TRBV7-3 to TRBJ1-6; the D gene is possibly TRBD1 (5 bases). The CDR3 is 14 residues long. Per the germline V gene, CDR1 is SGHTA and CDR2 is FQGTGA. Deletions cut 1 base from V and 7 bases from J, with 8 bases between. Here the CDR3 reads CASSLSQGNSPLHF. The CDR3, as DNA: TGTGCCAGCAGCTTAAGTCAGGGAAATTCACCCCTCCACTTT.

The gene calls are TRBV30 and TRBJ1-1; D remains ambiguous. The CDR3 is made up of 11 amino acids. Trimming left V 4 bases short and J 2 bases short, with 5 bases between. Germline V gives CDR1 GTSNPN, CDR2 SVGIG (reference sequence). CDR3 region: CAWTTNTEAFF. Here the CDR3 DNA reads TGTGCCTGGACCACAAACACTGAAGCTTTCTTT.

This clone appeared a few times. The chain joins TRBV7-8 to TRBJ2-3, with TRBD2 matching over 11 bases. The CDR3 loop spans 16 amino acids. Losses at the gene ends were 1 base for V and 4 bases for J; bases not matched to a gene: 4. The V gene's germline CDR1 is SGHVS and CDR2 FQNEAQ. This CDR3 is CASSLELAGASDTQYF. The DNA for the CDR3 is TGTGCCAGCAGCTTAGAACTAGCGGGGGCCTCAGATACGCAGTATTTT.

The V gene is TRBV7-2, the J gene TRBJ2-2; unclear D gene. Germline V gene lookup returns CDR1 SGHTA and CDR2 FQGNSA. This CDR3 has 14 residues. V shed 5 bases and J shed 4 bases, with 11 bases lying between them. DNA for the CDR3: TGTGCCAGCAGCCCGGCCAGGCTCACCGGGGAGCTGTTTTTT. Translated, it gives CASSPARLTGELFF.

V and J are TRBV27 and TRBJ1-5; D might be TRBD1 (5 bases). This CDR3 has 13 residues. V lost 2 bases, J lost 4 bases, and 6 bases lay in between. CDR1 and CDR2 from the germline V gene are MNHEY and SMNVEV (reference sequence). The CDR3 reads CASSLRGNQPQHF. The CDR3 bases are TGTGCCAGCAGTTTAAGGGGAAATCAGCCCCAGCATTTT.

This sequence joins TRBV7-8 and TRBJ2-1; D gene uncertain. The length of the CDR3 is 15 residues. Germline V gene data show CDR1 as SGHVS and CDR2 as FQNEAQ. Trimming shortened V by 2 bases and J by 0 bases, and 8 bases separated the two germline ends. CDR3 DNA sequence: TGTGCCAGCAGCTTAAATCCGGGCTCCTACAATGAGCAGTTCTTC. This codes for CASSLNPGSYNEQFF.

This chain uses TRBV6-6 with TRBJ2-7; D is ambiguous. CDR3 length: 13 amino acids. Looked up from germline, CDR1 is MNHNY and CDR2 is SVGAGI (reference sequence). The V gene lost 5 bases and the J gene lost 1 base, with 9 bases spanning the gap. The CDR3, as DNA: TGTGCCAGCAGTCTTCAAGCGTCCTACGAGCAGTACTTC. Translating it yields CASSLQASYEQYF.

This clone was seen only once. The gene calls are TRBV27 and TRBJ1-2; 9 nucleotides align to TRBD1. Germline CDR1 and CDR2: MNHEY and SMNVEV (reference sequence). The length of the CDR3 is 16 residues. J lost 4 bases, V lost 0 bases, and 6 bases had no gene match. The CDR3 here is CASSLSNTGGAYGYTF. DNA for the CDR3: TGTGCCAGCAGTTTATCGAATACAGGGGGCGCCTATGGCTACACCTTC.

This clone was detected only once. This chain joins TRBV6-1 and TRBJ1-2; D is unclear. This CDR3 has 12 amino acids. Trimming shortened V by 4 bases and J by 0 bases, and 3 bases separated the two germline ends. Germline CDR1 and CDR2: MNHNS and SASEGT. Written as DNA, the CDR3 is TGTGCCAGCAGTGCAGCTAACTATGGCTACACCTTC. This sequence encodes CASSAANYGYTF.

V usage is TRBV11-2 and J usage is TRBJ2-7; TRBD1 aligns across 9 bases. The V gene's germline CDR1 is SGHAT and CDR2 FQNNGV. The V segment lost 5 bases and the J segment 3 bases; nucleotides outside the gene matches: 2. The CDR3 runs 13 residues. The CDR3 region has the DNA TGTGCCAGCAGCAAGGGACAGGGCTACGAGCAGTACTTC. It codes for CASSKGQGYEQYF.

A single count supports this clone. The CDR3 spells CASSRTGIEQYF. CDR3 bases: TGTGCCAGCAGCCGGACAGGGATCGAGCAGTACTTC. V and J are TRBV5-6 and TRBJ2-7, with 8 bases aligning to TRBD1. CDR3 length: 12 residues. Germline V lookup: CDR1 SGHDT, CDR2 YYEEEE. V trimming: 4 bases; J trimming: 6 bases; junction bases outside the gene matches: 3.

This chain links TRBV7-6 with TRBJ1-2, with D tentatively TRBD1 (5 bases). Germline V gene sequence: CDR1 SGHVS, CDR2 FNYEAQ. CDR3 length equals 13 residues. The ends were cut back, 1 base at V and 5 bases at J, with 8 bases in the middle. CDR3 residues: CASSLVGGYGYTF. CDR3 coding DNA: TGTGCCAGCAGCTTAGTGGGGGGGTATGGCTACACCTTC.

This clone was counted once. The chain joins TRBV12-5 to TRBJ2-7; 8 bases fit TRBD2. Germline V gives CDR1 LGHNT, CDR2 FRNRAP. J lost 4 bases, V lost 1 base, and 6 bases had no gene match. This CDR3 region has 15 residues. The DNA of the CDR3 is TGTGCTAGTGGTTTGGCACCCGGGGGGGGGTACGAGCAGTACTTC. Translation gives CASGLAPGGGYEQYF.

In its sample, this clone was seen a few times. The rearrangement links TRBV18 to TRBJ2-7; D possibly corresponds to TRBD1 (6 bases). Germline V gene data show CDR1 as KGHSH and CDR2 as LQKENI. V dropped 4 bases and J dropped 2 bases, with 9 bases sitting between them. The CDR3 sequence is 13 residues long. The CDR3 protein is CASSLQGTYEQYF. The CDR3 DNA sequence: TGTGCCAGCTCACTTCAGGGGACCTACGAGCAGTACTTC.

This clone has only one observation. This chain connects TRBV19 to TRBJ2-5; D may be TRBD2 (5 bases). The CDR3 loop spans 17 amino acids. Germline CDR1 reads LNHDA; CDR2 reads SQIVND (reference sequence). V lost 5 bases and J lost 2, with 21 bases in between. The CDR3 protein is CASSGHRGYRGQETQYF. The CDR3 DNA sequence: TGTGCCAGTAGTGGGCATCGAGGATACCGCGGGCAAGAGACCCAGTACTTC.

The chain employs TRBV4-2 and TRBJ1-1; D ambiguous. Germline assignment: CDR1 LGHNA and CDR2 YNFKEQ. The CDR3 covers 12 residues. Trimming removed 4 bases at V and 3 bases at J, with 6 bases between. The CDR3 DNA is TGTGCCAGCAGCCGACTGCACACTGAAGCTTTCTTT. It encodes CASSRLHTEAFF.

The chain employs TRBV6-6 and TRBJ1-4; D uncertain. V was shortened by 2 bases and J by 5 bases, with 9 bases between the two germline ends. Germline V gene sequence: CDR1 MNHNY, CDR2 SVGAGI (reference sequence). The CDR3 is made up of 14 amino acids. The CDR3 sequence is CASSYMGGNEKLFF. Written as DNA, the CDR3 is TGTGCCAGCAGTTACATGGGAGGGAATGAAAAACTGTTTTTT.

This chain connects TRBV19 to TRBJ2-2, with TRBD1 matching over 9 bases. The length of the CDR3 is 17 residues. J was trimmed by 3 bases and V by 4 bases; bases with no gene match: 9. Germline CDR1 and CDR2: LNHDA and SQIVND (reference sequence). CDR3 region: CASSKGQGREDTGELFF. As DNA, the CDR3 is TGTGCCAGTAGTAAGGGACAGGGACGCGAGGACACCGGGGAGCTGTTTTTT.